The present T cell receptor (beta chain) was sequenced within a study of T-cell memory formation after mild COVID-19. Points from the study as a whole: Contracting clones from day 15 to 85 showed balanced CD4/CD8; later expanders favored CD4+. Clonal second-wave expansions that peaked on day 37 had unconfirmed SARS-CoV-2 specificity. Contracting CD4+ clones were located mainly in CM and EM, and CD8+ clones in EMRA.

This clonotype was observed a handful of times. Its matching antigen is unknown. TCR alpha and TCR beta cDNA libraries with sample barcodes and UMIs came from 5'RACE using constant-segment primers. TCRdb used MiXCR to reprocess the 5' RACE reads, holding one entry per CDR3 protein. The table shows 560,000 or so distinct CDR3 sequences, with 15% to 20% occurring only once. Sequencing was performed on PBMCs or a T cell subset sorted from them (not recorded which). This receptor was taken from an adult woman who had mild COVID-19 (a few samples of this study predate the infection). Cell type and time point are not known.

The CDR3 DNA sequence: TGTGCCAGCAGGAGCACAGGGTGGGCTTTCTTT. This encodes CASRSTGWAFF. The J gene is TRBJ1-1, the V gene TRBV6-5; TRBD1 might be the D (6 bases). Germline V gives CDR1 MNHEY, CDR2 SVGAGI. The germline V and J ends were trimmed by 6 bases and 11 bases, with 13 bases remaining between them. The CDR3 has 11 residues.